This T cell receptor (beta chain) was found in a study of blood T cell repertoires in COVID-19. For the study at large: Spain, Italy and the United States supplied samples that represented acute and convalescent COVID-19. PBMCs, B-cell-depleted T cells, or T cells were the source of the cDNA or gDNA that made up the material.

Using immunoSEQ multiplex PCR, the repertoire was profiled, and TCRdb retains in-frame clones only, with some absent. Of about 59,000 clones listed, approximately 90% are singletons. Looked up from germline, CDR1 is MNHEY and CDR2 is SMNVEV (reference sequence). Trimming at V came to 3 bases and at J to 3 bases, leaving 7 bases not matched to a gene. The CDR3 has 16 residues. This clone came up a few times. Sequenced material: peripheral blood. The clonotype originates from a man older than 75 with acute or convalescent COVID-19. This sequence joins TRBV27 and TRBJ2-4, with 8 nucleotides matching TRBD1. The CDR3 here is CASSLAGGVGKNIQYF. CDR3 bases: TGTGCCAGCAGTTTGGCAGGGGGCGTCGGCAAAAACATTCAGTACTTC.